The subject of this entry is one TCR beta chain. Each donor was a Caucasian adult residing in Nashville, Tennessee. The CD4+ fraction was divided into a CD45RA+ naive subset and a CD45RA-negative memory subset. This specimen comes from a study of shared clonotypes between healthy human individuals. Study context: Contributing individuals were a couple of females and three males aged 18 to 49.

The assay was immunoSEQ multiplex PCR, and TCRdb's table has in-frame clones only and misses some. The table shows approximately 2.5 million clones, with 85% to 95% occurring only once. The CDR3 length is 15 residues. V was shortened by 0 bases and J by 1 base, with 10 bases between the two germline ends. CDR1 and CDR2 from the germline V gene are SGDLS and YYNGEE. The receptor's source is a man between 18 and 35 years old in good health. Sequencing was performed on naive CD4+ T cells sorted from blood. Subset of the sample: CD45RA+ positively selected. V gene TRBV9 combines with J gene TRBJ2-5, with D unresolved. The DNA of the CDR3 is TGTGCCAGCAGCGTAGGTCTCGGTTCCCAAGAGACCCAGTACTTC. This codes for CASSVGLGSQETQYF. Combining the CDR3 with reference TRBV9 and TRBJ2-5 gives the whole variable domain DSGVTQTPKHLITATGQRVTLRCSPRSGDLSVYWYQQSLDQGLQFLIQYYNGEERAKGNILERFSAQQFPDLHSELNLSSLELGDSALYFCASSVGLGSQETQYFGPGTRLLVL.